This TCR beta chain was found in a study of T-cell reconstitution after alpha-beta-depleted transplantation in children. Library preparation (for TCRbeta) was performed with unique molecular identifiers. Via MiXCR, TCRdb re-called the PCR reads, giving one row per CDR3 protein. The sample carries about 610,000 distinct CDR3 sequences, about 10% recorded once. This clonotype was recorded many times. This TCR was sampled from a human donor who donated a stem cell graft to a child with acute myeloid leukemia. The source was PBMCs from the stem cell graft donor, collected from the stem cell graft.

CDR3 DNA sequence: TGTGCCACCAGTGATTCCGCGCTAGCGGCTAGCACAGATACGCAGTATTTT. This gives the protein CATSDSALAASTDTQYF. The J gene is TRBJ2-3, the V gene TRBV24-1, with 7 positions matching TRBD2. Germline V gene lookup returns CDR1 KGHDR and CDR2 SFDVKD. After removal of 2 bases from V and 0 bases from J, the junction contained 7 bases not matched to a gene. This CDR3 comprises 17 residues.